Included here is one T cell receptor beta chain sequence, with context. This specimen belongs to a study of T-cell memory formation after mild COVID-19. Looked up from germline, CDR1 is MNHNS and CDR2 is SASEGT. This CDR3 region has 14 residues. The V segment lost 6 bases and the J segment 5 bases; nucleotides outside the gene matches: 7. TCRdb independently ran MiXCR on the 5' RACE reads; one entry per CDR3 protein. Of some 320,000 distinct CDR3 sequences listed, around 15% are singletons. The V call is TRBV6-1, the J call TRBJ1-5, with TRBD1 matching over 7 bases. Material: PBMCs or a T cell subset sorted from them (not recorded which). This receptor was taken from a man in his late teens or twenties who had mild COVID-19 (a few samples of this study predate the infection). Cell type and time point are not known. The DNA for the CDR3 is TGTGCCAGCAGGGGTTACAGGGGCGATCAGCCCCAGCATTTT. It codes for CASRGYRGDQPQHF.